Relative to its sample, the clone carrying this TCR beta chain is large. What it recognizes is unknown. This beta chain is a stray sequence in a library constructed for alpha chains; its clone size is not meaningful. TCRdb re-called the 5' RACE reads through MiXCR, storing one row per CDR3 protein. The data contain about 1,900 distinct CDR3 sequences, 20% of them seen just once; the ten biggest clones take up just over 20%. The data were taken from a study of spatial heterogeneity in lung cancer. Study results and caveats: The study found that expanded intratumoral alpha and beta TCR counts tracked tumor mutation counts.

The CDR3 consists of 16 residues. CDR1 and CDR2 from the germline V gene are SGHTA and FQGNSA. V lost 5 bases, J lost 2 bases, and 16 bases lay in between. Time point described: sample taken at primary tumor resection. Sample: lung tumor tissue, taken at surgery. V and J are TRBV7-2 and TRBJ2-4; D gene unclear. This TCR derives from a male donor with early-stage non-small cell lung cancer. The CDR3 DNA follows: TGTGCCAGCAGCCTCCGTAGTGATGCGTCCAAAAACATTCAGTACTTC. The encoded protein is CASSLRSDASKNIQYF.